This TCR beta chain came from a study of vaccination effects on CD4 cells after COVID-19. Some clones are missing from TCRdb's copy, which holds only in-frame ones; the method was immunoSEQ multiplex PCR. Among tens of thousands of clones listed, 77% were seen once. As regards this clone: Its antigen is unidentified.

The CDR3 spans 13 residues. Trimming left V 7 bases short and J 0 bases short, with 9 bases between. Per germline, CDR1 MNHNY and CDR2 SVGAGI (reference sequence). Antigen-specific CD4+ T cells were first expanded with viral peptide pools by the ViraFEST assay and only then sequenced. At the end of more than 8 days of culture, CD4+ T cells were isolated. People in the vaccine group had not been infected with SARS-CoV-2 before, and their nucleocapsid antibodies were negative. Half-medium changes using IL-2 medium occurred on days 3 and 7. Study outcomes and limitations: Clones of infection and vaccine origin contracted markedly late after vaccination. No early post-infection timepoints were available in the study, which also included few convalescent patients.

The V gene is TRBV6-6, the J gene TRBJ1-1; D not resolved. The sequence was collected from a human donor who received a COVID-19 vaccine. The starting material was CD4+ T cells from PBMCs cultured with HCoV-NL63 spike peptides, obtained before COVID-19 vaccination. The CDR3 coding sequence is TGTGCCAGCAAGCGGGATTTGAACACTGAAGCTTTCTTT. Amino acids: CASKRDLNTEAFF.